One TCR beta chain is described in this entry. Its specificity is unknown. One end of the junction does not line up with germline, which may come from a read error. The sample belongs to a study of cytomegalovirus exposure and HLA in healthy donors. Germline V gene sequence: CDR1 LNHDA, CDR2 SQIVND (reference sequence). This CDR3 has 10 amino acids. General study points: It was taken for granted in presence/absence analyses that sequencing depth across donors was roughly uniform. Researchers reportedly found TCR beta sequences accurately predicted most subjects' HLA-A and HLA-B alleles.

In the PCR, 60 Vbeta and 13 Jbeta primers were used. The method was immunoSEQ multiplex PCR; TCRdb's version includes in-frame clones alone and lacks a portion of them. Among over 110,000 clones listed, around 82% were seen once. Sequenced sample: PBMCs. The clonotype was recovered from a woman in her late teens or twenties in good health and CMV-seropositive. The chain is built from TRBV19 and TRBJ1-1, with TRBD1 as a possible D gene (6 bases). The CDR3 bases are TGTGCCAGTAGTAGGACAGTGGAGCTGTTT. It codes for CASSRTVELF.